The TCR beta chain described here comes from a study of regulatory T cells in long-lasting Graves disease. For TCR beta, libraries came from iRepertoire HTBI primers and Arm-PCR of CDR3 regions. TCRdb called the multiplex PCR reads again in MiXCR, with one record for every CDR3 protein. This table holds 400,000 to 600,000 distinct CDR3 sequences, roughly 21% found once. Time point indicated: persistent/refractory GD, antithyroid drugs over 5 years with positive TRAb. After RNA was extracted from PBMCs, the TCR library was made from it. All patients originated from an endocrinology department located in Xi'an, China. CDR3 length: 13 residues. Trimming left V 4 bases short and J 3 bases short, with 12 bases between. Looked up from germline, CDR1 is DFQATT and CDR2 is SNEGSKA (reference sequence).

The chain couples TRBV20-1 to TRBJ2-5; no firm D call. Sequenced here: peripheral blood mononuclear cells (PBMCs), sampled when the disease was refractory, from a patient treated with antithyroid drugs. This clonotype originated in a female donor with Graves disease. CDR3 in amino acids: CSATGTSEETQYF. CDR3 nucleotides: TGCAGTGCTACCGGTACAAGTGAAGAGACCCAGTACTTC.